This T cell receptor (beta chain) was sequenced during a study of blood T cells in healthy people across ages. This clonotype was seen a handful of times. Together with a sample-barcoded 5' primer, a J-beta primer mix was included in a second PCR lasting about 7 to 11 cycles. MiXCR, run by TCRdb on the 5' RACE reads, gives a single entry per CDR3 protein. In the table there are 1.5 million to 2 million distinct CDR3 sequences, roughly two fifths of which are singletons. Specimen: blood. This TCR came from a human donor in good health.

The CDR3 loop reads CASSYGGTSYEQYF. The CDR3 DNA follows: TGTGCCAGCAGTTACGGCGGGACCTCCTACGAGCAGTACTTC. This sequence joins TRBV6-2 or TRBV6-3 and TRBJ2-7, with TRBD2 as a possible D gene (6 bases). Germline assignment: CDR1 MNHEY and CDR2 SVGEGT. The CDR3 spans 14 residues. V lost 2 bases to trimming and J lost 0 bases, with 8 bases between them.